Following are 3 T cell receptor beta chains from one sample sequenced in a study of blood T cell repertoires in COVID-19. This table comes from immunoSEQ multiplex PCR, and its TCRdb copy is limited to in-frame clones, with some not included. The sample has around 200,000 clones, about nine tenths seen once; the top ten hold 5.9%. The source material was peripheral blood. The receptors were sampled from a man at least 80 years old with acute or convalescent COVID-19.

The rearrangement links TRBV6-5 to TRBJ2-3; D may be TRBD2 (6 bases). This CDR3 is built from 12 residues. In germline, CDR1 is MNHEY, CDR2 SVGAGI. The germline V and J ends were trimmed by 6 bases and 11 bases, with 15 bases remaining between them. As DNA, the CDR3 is TGTGCCAGCAGCCCCACTAGCTCTGGGCAGTATTTT. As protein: CASSPTSSGQYF.

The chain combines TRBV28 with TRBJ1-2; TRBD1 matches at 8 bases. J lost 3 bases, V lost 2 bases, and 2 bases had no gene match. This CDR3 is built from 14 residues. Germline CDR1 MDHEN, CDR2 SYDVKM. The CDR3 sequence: CASSLGDRYYGYTF. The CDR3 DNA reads TGTGCCAGCAGTTTAGGGGACAGGTACTATGGCTACACCTTC.

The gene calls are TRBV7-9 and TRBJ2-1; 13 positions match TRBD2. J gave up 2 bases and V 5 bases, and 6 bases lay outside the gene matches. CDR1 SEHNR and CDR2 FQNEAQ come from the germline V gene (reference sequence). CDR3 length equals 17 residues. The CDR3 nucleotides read TGTGCCAGCAGCGCAGGACTAGCGGGAGTTGCCTACAATGAGCAGTTCTTC. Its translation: CASSAGLAGVAYNEQFF.